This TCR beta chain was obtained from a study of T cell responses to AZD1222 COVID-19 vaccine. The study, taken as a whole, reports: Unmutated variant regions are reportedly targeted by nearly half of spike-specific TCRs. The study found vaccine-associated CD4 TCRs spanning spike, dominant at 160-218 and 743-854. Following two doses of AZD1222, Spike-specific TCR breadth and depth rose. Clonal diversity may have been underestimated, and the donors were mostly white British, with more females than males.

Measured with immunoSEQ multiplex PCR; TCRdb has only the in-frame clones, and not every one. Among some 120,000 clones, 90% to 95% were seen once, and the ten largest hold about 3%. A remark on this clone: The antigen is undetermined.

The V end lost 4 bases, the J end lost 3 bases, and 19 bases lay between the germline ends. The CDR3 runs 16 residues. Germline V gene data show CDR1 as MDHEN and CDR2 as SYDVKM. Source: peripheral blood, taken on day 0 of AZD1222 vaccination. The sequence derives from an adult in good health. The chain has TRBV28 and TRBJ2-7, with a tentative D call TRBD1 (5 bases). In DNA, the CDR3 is TGTGCCAGCAGTTCTATCCGACAGAATTCAGTCTACGAGCAGTACTTC. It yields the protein CASSSIRQNSVYEQYF.